The 15 T cell receptor beta chains given below trace back to one sample, sequenced in a study of Ad26.COV2.S vaccination and SARS-CoV-2 variants. Measured with immunoSEQ multiplex PCR; TCRdb has only the in-frame clones, and not every one. Here the sample spans 200,000 to 250,000 clones, 85% to 90% being singletons. Treatment denoted: roughly 18 received Ad26.COV2.S at low or high dose, single or two shots; several received placebo; per-sample allocation not given. On day 63 after the first injection, vaccine and placebo recipients gave samples. Sequenced here: peripheral blood, sampled in a trial of Ad26.COV2.S vaccine versus placebo. The receptors were sampled from a person between 18 and 65 years old who received the Ad26.COV2.S COVID-19 vaccine or a placebo.

The V and J genes are TRBV7-6 and TRBJ1-1, with TRBD1 matching 11 bases. Losses at the gene ends were 5 bases for V and 4 bases for J; bases not matched to a gene: 6. Germline CDR1 and CDR2: SGHVS and FNYEAQ. The CDR3 is 15 amino acids. CDR3 loop: CASSLSGTGGTEAFF. The CDR3 region has the DNA TGTGCCAGCAGCCTCTCCGGGACAGGGGGCACTGAAGCTTTCTTT.

J is TRBJ1-5 and V is TRBV6-1, with D uncertain. V lost 3 bases, J lost 6 bases, and 9 bases lay in between. The CDR3 consists of 13 residues. In germline, CDR1 is MNHNS, CDR2 SASEGT. The CDR3 reads CASSETDGQPQHF. The CDR3 nucleotides read TGTGCCAGCAGTGAGACGGACGGTCAGCCCCAGCATTTT.

Only one count was recorded for this clone. The chain is built from TRBV6-5 and TRBJ1-1; maybe TRBD1 (6 bases). Between the trimmed V and J ends, which lost 0 bases and 5 bases, there was a span of 13 bases. This CDR3 has 15 residues. Germline CDR1 MNHEY, CDR2 SVGAGI. The CDR3 nucleotides read TGTGCCAGCAGTTACTCTCGGGGGCAGGGAACTGAAGCTTTCTTT. Amino acid sequence: CASSYSRGQGTEAFF.

V and J are TRBV11-2 and TRBJ2-1, with a tentative D call TRBD2 (6 bases). Trimming removed 4 bases at V and 4 bases at J, with 8 bases between. The germline V gene encodes CDR1 SGHAT and CDR2 FQNNGV. There are 13 residues in the CDR3. The CDR3 sequence is CASSSGVYNEQFF. As DNA, the CDR3 is TGTGCCAGCAGCTCGGGGGTTTACAATGAGCAGTTCTTC.

A few counts support this clone. The V call is TRBV4-3, the J call TRBJ2-7; the match to TRBD1 covers 7 bases. CDR1 and CDR2 (germline): LGHNA, YSLEER. This CDR3 is 17 amino acids long. Trimming cost V 4 bases and J 3 bases; bases outside gene matches: 15. Here the CDR3 reads CASSPHYYGTDFYEQYF. CDR3 nucleotides: TGCGCCAGCAGCCCCCATTACTACGGGACAGATTTCTACGAGCAGTACTTC.

The chain's CDR3 is CASSASRGLQQTDTQYF. The CDR3 nucleotides are TGTGCCAGTAGTGCTTCCCGGGGACTACAACAGACAGATACGCAGTATTTT. This chain links TRBV19 with TRBJ2-3; 7 bases align to TRBD2. The CDR3 sequence is 17 residues long. Trimming removed 5 bases from V and 3 bases from J; junction bases left unmatched: 14. Germline V gene data show CDR1 as LNHDA and CDR2 as SQIVND (reference sequence).

This clone appeared a single time. The chain joins TRBV5-1 to TRBJ1-4; D not certain. This CDR3 is 14 amino acids long. The germline CDR1 and CDR2 sequences are SGHRS and YFSETQ. Trimming pared 4 bases from V and 8 bases from J, leaving 15 bases between. The CDR3 loop reads CASSPSGQFEKLFF. DNA of the CDR3: TGCGCCAGCAGCCCCTCCGGGCAATTCGAAAAACTGTTTTTT.

This rearrangement joins TRBV6-5 to TRBJ2-5; D is unclear. There are 15 residues in the CDR3. With 2 bases removed from V and 5 bases from J, the gap between germline ends came to 15 bases. CDR1 MNHEY and CDR2 SVGAGI come from the germline V gene. CDR3 loop: CASSYDLREGETQYF. The CDR3, as DNA: TGTGCCAGCAGTTACGATCTACGAGAAGGGGAGACCCAGTACTTC.

The genes are TRBV9 and TRBJ2-7, with 7 bases matching TRBD2. The CDR3 length is 15 residues. V lost 3 bases to trimming and J lost 3 bases; unmatched junction nucleotides: 9. Germline-derived CDR1 and CDR2 are SGDLS and YYNGEE. In DNA, the CDR3 is TGTGCCAGCAGCGAGGGAGCGGGAAGTATCTACGAGCAGTACTTC. Residues: CASSEGAGSIYEQYF.

The chain couples TRBV27 to TRBJ2-1, with 12 bases matching TRBD2. The germline V gene has CDR1 MNHEY and CDR2 SMNVEV (reference sequence). The CDR3 is 16 residues long. J lost 2 bases, V lost 8 bases, and 7 bases had no gene match. The CDR3 spells CASRTSGTVPYNEQFF. CDR3 DNA: TGTGCCAGCCGGACTAGCGGGACCGTTCCCTACAATGAGCAGTTCTTC.

The rearrangement joins TRBV28 to TRBJ1-2, with TRBD1 as a possible D gene (5 bases). The ends were cut back, 2 bases at V and 5 bases at J, with 9 bases in the middle. Germline-derived CDR1 and CDR2 are MDHEN and SYDVKM. The CDR3 loop spans 13 amino acids. The DNA for the CDR3 is TGTGCCAGCAGTTTAGCGGGGGTTTATGGCTACACCTTC. It specifies CASSLAGVYGYTF.

This clone was seen a single time. This CDR3 is CSGDLLGGMDTQYF. The CDR3 DNA follows: TGCAGCGGGGACCTGCTGGGAGGGATGGATACGCAGTATTTT. J is TRBJ2-3 and V is TRBV29-1, with 7 bases lining up with TRBD2. V gave up 7 bases and J gave up 6 bases; unmatched junction bases: 13. The CDR3 contains 14 residues. Germline V lookup: CDR1 SQVTM, CDR2 ANQGSEA.

The rearrangement links TRBV7-3 to TRBJ2-3; 10 bases are shared with TRBD2. This CDR3 is 19 amino acids long. CDR1 SGHTA and CDR2 FQGTGA come from the germline V gene. V was pared by 2 bases and J by 2 bases, with 13 bases of the junction left unmatched. The CDR3 reads CASSLYIRAGGPDTDTQYF. The CDR3 DNA reads as TGTGCCAGCAGCTTATATATTAGAGCGGGGGGGCCCGACACAGATACGCAGTATTTT.

The chain couples TRBV11-3 to TRBJ2-1; 14 nucleotides match TRBD2. V was clipped by 5 bases and J by 8 bases; unmatched bases: 8. Germline V CDR1 and CDR2: SGHNT, YENEEA. The CDR3 contains 16 residues. In nucleotides, the CDR3 is TGTGCCAGCAGCGCCGAAGGGACTAGCGGGAGCGATGAGCAGTTCTTC. Protein: CASSAEGTSGSDEQFF.

J is TRBJ2-7 and V is TRBV4-1; D is undetermined. Germline-derived CDR1 and CDR2 are MGHRA and YSYEKL. There are 13 residues in the CDR3. V shed 1 base and J shed 2 bases, with 6 bases lying between them. The chain's CDR3 is CASSQVFPYEQYF. The CDR3 nucleotides are TGCGCCAGCAGCCAAGTTTTCCCCTACGAGCAGTACTTC.